Listed here are 16 T cell receptor beta chains from one sample, sequenced in a study of CD8 T cells in ankylosing spondylitis. TCRdb processed the 5' RACE reads anew with MiXCR; each CDR3 protein has one entry. The table lists roughly 150,000 distinct CDR3 sequences, about 32% of them singletons. The sample was synovial fluid, either unsorted or a sorted T cell fraction (not recorded which). These receptors originate from a male donor with ankylosing spondylitis.

This clonotype has just a few counts. The rearrangement uses TRBV4-1 and TRBJ1-2, with D possibly being TRBD1 (5 bases). This CDR3 region has 15 residues. Germline loops: CDR1 MGHRA, CDR2 YSYEKL. V was shortened by 0 bases and J by 4 bases, with 12 bases between the two germline ends. The CDR3 bases are TGCGCCAGCAGCCAAGATCGGGGCATACCCTATGGCTACACCTTC. Translation: CASSQDRGIPYGYTF.

CDR3 nucleotide sequence: TGTGCCAGCAGCCTGACCCACGGGTCGGGAGATACGCAGTATTTT. This codes for CASSLTHGSGDTQYF. The V call is TRBV28, the J call TRBJ2-3; D gene unclear. The germline V and J ends were trimmed by 6 bases and 5 bases, with 18 bases remaining between them. The CDR3 sequence is 15 residues long. Per germline, CDR1 MDHEN and CDR2 SYDVKM.

This chain joins TRBV28 and TRBJ1-4, with 10 bases aligning to TRBD1. The ends lost 3 bases at V and 8 bases at J; junction bases unmatched: 3. CDR3 length equals 14 residues. Germline V gene lookup returns CDR1 MDHEN and CDR2 SYDVKM. Here the CDR3 reads CASSFPGQGEKLFF. In DNA form, the CDR3 reads TGTGCCAGCAGTTTCCCGGGACAGGGGGAAAAACTGTTTTTT.

This clonotype was counted between two and nine times. The rearrangement uses TRBV29-1 and TRBJ1-1, with D tentatively TRBD1 (5 bases). CDR1 SQVTM and CDR2 ANQGSEA come from the germline V gene. The length of the CDR3 is 14 residues. Trimming shortened V by 7 bases and J by 3 bases, and 18 bases separated the two germline ends. The CDR3 nucleotides are TGCAGCGCCCGATACCGACAGAAGGACACTGAAGCTTTCTTT. Protein product: CSARYRQKDTEAFF. Full variable domain (remainder filled in from reference TRBV29-1 and TRBJ1-1): SAVISQKPSRDICQRGTSLTIQCQVDSQVTMMFWYRQQPGQSLTLIATANQGSEATYESGFVIDKFPISRPNLTFSTLTVSNMSPEDSSIYLCSARYRQKDTEAFFGQGTRLTVV.

This clonotype showed up just a few times. V is TRBV11-1 and J is TRBJ2-5; weak D call: TRBD1 (6 bases). V was pared by 5 bases and J by 5 bases, with 15 bases between. Germline V gene data show CDR1 as SGHAT and CDR2 as FQDESV (reference sequence). The length of the CDR3 is 14 residues. DNA of the CDR3: TGTGCCAGCAGCCCCCAGGGGACCTGGGAGACCCAGTACTTC. Protein product: CASSPQGTWETQYF.

This clonotype came up once. The chain carries TRBV7-2 and TRBJ2-1; tentatively, D is TRBD2 (5 bases). This CDR3 is 13 amino acids long. Trimming shortened V by 6 bases and J by 5 bases, and 11 bases separated the two germline ends. Germline lookup yields CDR1 SGHTA and CDR2 FQGNSA. CDR3 nucleotides: TGTGCCAGCAGAAGGACGGGGAACAATGAGCAGTTCTTC. Protein sequence: CASRRTGNNEQFF. Full variable domain (rest looked up from reference TRBV7-2 and TRBJ2-1): GAGVSQSPSNKVTEKGKDVELRCDPISGHTALYWYRQSLGQGLEFLIYFQGNSAPDKSGLPSDRFSAERTGGSVSTLTIQRTQQEDSAVYLCASRRTGNNEQFFGPGTRLTVL.

A few counts support this clonotype. At one of its ends the junction is not consistent with the germline gene, which may arise from a read error. The chain recombines TRBV10-3 with TRBJ2-3, with TRBD2 matching 14 bases. CDR1 is ENHRY and CDR2 is SYGVKD in the germline V gene. This CDR3 contains 14 residues. CDR3 in amino acids: CAIGTSGGTDTHYF. CDR3 coding DNA: TGTGCCATTGGGACTAGCGGGGGCACAGATACGCATTATTTT.

The chain joins TRBV7-9 to TRBJ1-1; D not resolved. The CDR3 length is 15 residues. V was clipped by 6 bases and J by 2 bases, with 16 bases between them. Germline lookup yields CDR1 SEHNR and CDR2 FQNEAQ (reference sequence). The CDR3 loop reads CASRPQTSSNTEAFF. The CDR3 DNA reads TGTGCCAGCAGACCACAAACTTCCTCCAACACTGAAGCTTTCTTT. Filled out from reference TRBV7-9 and TRBJ1-1, the complete variable domain reads DTGVSQNPRHKITKRGQNVTFRCDPISEHNRLYWYRQTLGQGPEFLTYFQNEAQLEKSRLLSDRFSAERPKGSFSTLEIQRTEQGDSAMYLCASRPQTSSNTEAFFGQGTRLTVV.

This clonotype has just one count. The gene calls are TRBV7-9 and TRBJ1-2, with D maybe TRBD1 (5 bases). The CDR3 has 13 amino acids. Germline CDR1 is SEHNR and CDR2 is FQNEAQ (reference sequence). V was trimmed by 3 bases and J by 7 bases, leaving 12 bases between them. The CDR3 spells CASSFDGGFGYTF. The DNA for the CDR3 is TGTGCCAGCAGCTTCGATGGGGGGTTTGGCTACACCTTC.

The J gene is TRBJ2-7, the V gene TRBV11-2; D not resolved. The CDR3 length is 14 residues. Per the germline V gene, CDR1 is SGHAT and CDR2 is FQNNGV. The germline V and J ends were trimmed by 2 bases and 3 bases, with 11 bases remaining between them. CDR3: CASSLWGLSYEQYF. The CDR3 DNA is TGTGCCAGCAGCTTATGGGGTCTTAGCTACGAGCAGTACTTC. The whole variable domain, remainder taken from reference TRBV11-2 and TRBJ2-7, is EAGVAQSPRYKIIEKRQSVAFWCNPISGHATLYWYQQILGQGPKLLIQFQNNGVVDDSQLPKDRFSAERLKGVDSTLKIQPAKLEDSAVYLCASSLWGLSYEQYFGPGTRLTVT.

The rearrangement links TRBV7-4 to TRBJ1-4, with a weak D call TRBD1 (5 bases). Trimming cost V 1 base and J 1 base, with 10 bases left between them. Germline loops: CDR1 SGHVT, CDR2 SQSDAQ. The CDR3 extends over 16 amino acids. In DNA, the CDR3 is TGTGCCAGCAGCTTAGTAACGAGGGGAACTAATGAAAAACTGTTTTTT. This encodes CASSLVTRGTNEKLFF.

This clonotype was observed a few times. CDR3 coding DNA: TGCAGCGTTAGCGATAGTATGAACACTGAAGCTTTCTTT. It is translated as CSVSDSMNTEAFF. The chain links TRBV29-1 to TRBJ1-1; D unresolved. Germline CDR1 reads SQVTM; CDR2 reads ANQGSEA. The germline V and J ends were trimmed by 5 bases and 0 bases, with 10 bases remaining between them. This CDR3 region has 13 residues.

The chain combines TRBV3-1 with TRBJ2-3; TRBD2 matches 8 bases. CDR1 is LGHDT and CDR2 is YNNKEL in the germline V gene (reference sequence). This CDR3 spans 17 amino acids. Unmatched junction bases numbered 11, after V lost 4 bases and J lost 2 bases. CDR3: CASSRSSGFIHTDTQYF. The CDR3 DNA sequence: TGTGCCAGCAGCCGATCTAGCGGGTTTATACACACAGATACGCAGTATTTT.

The chain couples TRBV10-3 to TRBJ2-2; no clear D. V shed 6 bases and J shed 3 bases, with 8 bases lying between them. CDR1 ENHRY and CDR2 SYGVKD come from the germline V gene. The CDR3 totals 13 residues. In nucleotides, the CDR3 is TGTGCCATCAGAGGCGTGGACACCGGGGAGCTGTTTTTT. It yields the protein CAIRGVDTGELFF.

The chain combines TRBV5-6 with TRBJ1-2, with a tentative D call TRBD1 (5 bases). Trimming took 1 base from V and 7 from J, leaving 17 bases between them. Looked up from germline, CDR1 is SGHDT and CDR2 is YYEEEE. This CDR3 has 15 residues. CDR3 protein: CASSLKVQGESGYTF. The DNA of the CDR3 is TGTGCCAGCAGCTTGAAGGTCCAGGGAGAATCTGGCTACACCTTC.

This clonotype was seen only a few times. The CDR3 DNA is TGTGCCAGCAGCCCGGGACAAGTACAAGAGACCCAGTACTTC. Amino acid sequence: CASSPGQVQETQYF. This chain links TRBV5-6 with TRBJ2-5; D is perhaps TRBD1 (6 bases). Trimming stripped 4 bases from V and 2 bases from J, with 12 bases between. In germline, CDR1 is SGHDT, CDR2 YYEEEE. The CDR3 has 14 residues.